This T cell receptor (beta chain) is drawn from a study of OX40 agonist ivuxolimab in advanced cancers. The study in broad terms: Ivuxolimab was an agonistic, fully human IgG2 monoclonal antibody directed against OX40 (CD134), a costimulatory receptor. Intravenous ivuxolimab was administered to patients every 2 weeks at six dose levels: 0.01, 0.1, 0.3, 1.5, 3 and 10 mg/kg. Of the approximately 53 patients in dose escalation, some 20 had hepatocellular carcinoma, roughly 15 had melanoma, 9 had renal cell carcinoma and 9 had head and neck cancer. The dose-escalation cohort was roughly 80% male with a mean age of about 60 years, ranging from roughly 23 to 79. Patients were allowed to have had prior anti-PD-1, anti-PD-L1 or anti-CTLA-4 therapy, and approximately 40% of the dose-escalation patients had previously received checkpoint inhibitors. Partial responses occurred in three dose-escalation patients, of whom one had hepatocellular carcinoma and two had cutaneous melanoma. The purpose of peripheral TCRbeta sequencing was to test whether ivuxolimab changed TCR sequence diversity and led to clonal T-cell expansion. The paper describes the monotherapy dose-escalation part (N of about 47 patients) of the phase I trial of ivuxolimab. General study outcomes and caveats: At doses of 0.1 to 3.0 mg/kg, clonal expansion of both CD4+ and CD8+ T cells in blood was seen between baseline and week 6. Low levels of normalized T-cell clonal expansion were also seen in some patients who did not respond. In the 0.1-3.0 mg/kg groups, partial responders had among the lowest normalized peripheral clonal expansion, particularly in CD8+ T cells. After ivuxolimab, CD8+ T cells had more expanded clones than CD4+ T cells on average. The antigen specificity of the peripheral T cells that underwent clonal expansion was not determined.

Of note for this clone: Its antigen is not yet known. Per-base qualities were not stored, and no clone one base away is much larger.

For sequencing of the TCRbeta CDR3 region, genomic DNA was extracted from the sorted cells. The immunoSEQ Assay was used for sequencing of TCRbeta CDR3 regions. Drawn from immuneACCESS, this table holds only the in-frame rearrangements with V and J called that TCRdb kept. Clones are partly lost; checked studies trace under half to an unresolved V gene and leave the rest unexplained. The sample contains roughly 70,000 clones, about 85% of them found a single time. The ten top clones hold approximately 0.81% of the sample. For CDR1 and CDR2, the germline V gene lists MDHEN and SYDVKM. V loses 2 bases of germline sequence and J loses 0 bases, and the interval between the two ends is 5 bases. The CDR3 has 13 amino acids, counting the end cysteine and phenylalanine. CDR3 DNA only is kept here, 39 bases in frame from base 1. Patients with a history of autoimmune disease or receiving systemic immunosuppression were excluded from the trial. Peripheral blood for TCR sequencing was collected from all dose cohorts at baseline, on cycle 4 day 1, and on cycle 7 day 1. Samples were obtained from an open-label, multicenter, first-in-human phase I dose-escalation trial of ivuxolimab. Adults with locally advanced or metastatic melanoma, renal cell carcinoma, hepatocellular carcinoma or head and neck squamous cell carcinoma were enrolled in the trial. Before TCR sequencing, CD4+ T cells and CD8+ T cells were sorted from peripheral blood as separate populations.

This TCR was sampled from an adult with an advanced solid tumor such as melanoma, head and neck, liver or kidney cancer. The chain employs TRBV28 and TRBJ2-7; the D gene is unclear. The source was CD4+ or CD8+ T cells sorted from blood, collected in a trial of the OX40 agonist ivuxolimab. The bases read TGTGCCAGCAGTTTAGGTCGCTCCTACGAGCAGTACTTC. It codes for CASSLGRSYEQYF.